Below, 9 T cell receptor beta chains from the same sample are listed, as sequenced in a study of T cells after yellow fever vaccination (dated by TCRdb to between 2018 and 2021). Libraries were made using 5' RACE. The data were produced on an Illumina HiSeq 2500. TCRdb handled the public reads itself, with Q25 trimming in fastp and clone calling in MiXCR, and kept productive beta chains. Rows with one shared CDR3 protein collapse into an entry with the most common genes and DNA. The sample yields 230,000 or so distinct CDR3 sequences; approximately 6.3% were counted once. More than 1% of the sample is in the top ten clones. The label giving this sample's treatment or condition can be read as: live attenuated yellow fever vaccine strain. The source material was CD4+ T cells sorted from PBMCs, sampled on the day of the yellow fever booster vaccination. The receptors come from a man between 25 and 39 years old who received the YFV17D yellow fever vaccine.

Many counts were recorded for this clonotype. The chain is built from TRBV20-1 and TRBJ1-5; perhaps TRBD1 as D (6 bases). Germline CDR1 is DFQATT and CDR2 is SNEGSKA (reference sequence). This CDR3 has 13 amino acids. Trimming stripped 4 bases from V and 2 bases from J, with 9 bases between. As DNA, the CDR3 is TGCAGTGCTAAAGCAGGGGGCAATCAGCCCCAGCATTTT. Its protein product is CSAKAGGNQPQHF.

This clonotype was detected only a few times. The chain is built from TRBV20-1 and TRBJ2-2, with D unclear. CDR3 length: 15 residues. V shed 0 bases and J shed 2 bases, with 10 bases lying between them. Germline V gene data show CDR1 as DFQATT and CDR2 as SNEGSKA (reference sequence). The chain's CDR3 is CSARDYLFNTGELFF. The CDR3 nucleotides read TGCAGTGCTAGAGATTACCTTTTTAACACCGGGGAGCTGTTTTTT.

The CDR3 region has the DNA TGTGCCAGCAGCCCCATAGGTCGGGACAGAAACTATGGCTACACCTTC. Encoded protein: CASSPIGRDRNYGYTF. V usage is TRBV14 and J usage is TRBJ1-2; 7 nucleotides agree with TRBD1. This CDR3 is built from 16 residues. Germline V CDR1 and CDR2: SGHDN, FVKESK. With 4 bases clipped from V and 2 bases from J, the junction kept 10 bases outside the gene matches.

This clonotype has a count of ten or more. J is TRBJ1-5 and V is TRBV7-2, with D maybe TRBD1 (6 bases). The V and J ends lost 3 bases and 2 bases respectively, with 11 bases between them. The germline V gene encodes CDR1 SGHTA and CDR2 FQGNSA. The CDR3 runs 15 residues. DNA for the CDR3: TGTGCCAGCAGCTTCGGGGGCGTAGGCAATCAGCCCCAGCATTTT. It codes for CASSFGGVGNQPQHF.

This clonotype was counted at least ten times. This chain links TRBV12-3 or TRBV12-4 with TRBJ2-1, with D uncertain. Trimming pared 8 bases from V and 4 bases from J, leaving 6 bases between. The CDR3 is 11 residues long. The CDR3 protein is CASESYNEQFF. Here the CDR3 DNA reads TGTGCCAGCGAGTCTTACAATGAGCAGTTCTTC.

A few counts support this clonotype. The V call is TRBV5-1, the J call TRBJ2-6; 12 positions agree with TRBD1. V dropped 3 bases and J dropped 4; count of bases not matched to a gene: 8. From germline, CDR1 is SGHRS and CDR2 YFSETQ. The CDR3 is made up of 18 amino acids. DNA for the CDR3: TGCGCCAGCAGCTCAGGGACAGGGGGCTTGTCGGGGGCCAACGTCCTGACTTTC. Translated: CASSSGTGGLSGANVLTF.

This clonotype was recorded many times. The genes are TRBV2 and TRBJ2-1; the D gene could be TRBD1 or TRBD2 (6 bases each). V gave up 8 bases and J gave up 7 bases, with 18 bases separating them. Looked up from germline, CDR1 is SNHLY and CDR2 is FYNNEI. CDR3 length: 14 amino acids. CDR3 coding DNA: TGTGCCAGCCGGGGGCTAGCAGCCGTGAATGAGCAGTTCTTC. As protein: CASRGLAAVNEQFF.

In DNA form, the CDR3 reads TGCGCCGAAGAAGGGGGACAGGGGACCGGGGAGCTGTTTTTT. As protein: CAEEGGQGTGELFF. The chain is built from TRBV23-1 and TRBJ2-2, with 10 bases identical to TRBD1. TRBV23-1 is flagged as an ORF with uncertain function. With 11 bases clipped from V and 5 bases from J, the junction kept 8 bases outside the gene matches. The length of the CDR3 is 14 residues.

The V and J genes are TRBV7-8 and TRBJ2-5; TRBD2 matches 7 bases. Trimming at V came to 9 bases and at J to 4 bases, leaving 14 bases not matched to a gene. The CDR3 covers 15 residues. Germline V gene lookup returns CDR1 SGHVS and CDR2 FQNEAQ. The CDR3 DNA reads as TGTGCCAGTAAAGAGGCGAGATGGGGGGGAGAGACCCAGTACTTC. It is translated as CASKEARWGGETQYF.